This T cell receptor (beta chain) appears in the sequencing data of a study of blood T cell repertoires in COVID-19. The table came from immunoSEQ multiplex PCR; TCRdb's copy has only in-frame clones and leaves some out. This sample has roughly 230,000 clones; 70% to 90% occur once, and the top ten carry around 0.7%. The germline gives CDR1 SGHVS, CDR2 FNYEAQ. Germline trimming cut 3 bases from V and 0 bases from J; bases unmatched to any gene: 16. The length of the CDR3 is 21 residues. V and J are TRBV7-6 and TRBJ2-7; 14 bases are a match to TRBD2. This sequence originates from a human donor in a cohort sampled during active COVID-19. Sequences were obtained from peripheral blood. The CDR3 bases are TGTGCCAGCAGCTTGACGGGGACTAGCGGGAGCGGTATTGTGGGCTCCTACGAGCAGTACTTC. Protein: CASSLTGTSGSGIVGSYEQYF. Filled out from reference TRBV7-6 and TRBJ2-7, the complete variable domain reads GAGVSQSPRYKVTKRGQDVALRCDPISGHVSLYWYRQALGQGPEFLTYFNYEAQQDKSGLPNDRFSAERPEGSISTLTIQRTEQRDSAMYRCASSLTGTSGSGIVGSYEQYFGPGTRLTVT.